Listed below are T cell receptor beta chains from one sample, sequenced in a study of OX40 agonist ivuxolimab in advanced cancers. Sequencing was performed with immunoSEQ multiplex PCR; in TCRdb, only in-frame clones are kept and a portion is missing. The sample holds around 65,000 clones, roughly 86% seen once. The source was CD4+ or CD8+ T cells sorted from blood, collected in a trial of the OX40 agonist ivuxolimab. The receptors shown here come from an adult with an advanced solid tumor such as melanoma, head and neck, liver or kidney cancer. Each CDR3 is given with its conserved first and last residue. The order of the fields is D gene, J gene, V gene, clone size, CDR3 DNA, CDR3 protein. The D gene is left open where the match is weak. Size tells how often a clone was seen (once, few, many) or the class of an expanded clone, and some rows leave it out.

TRBD1 TRBJ2-5 TRBV7-9 NA TGTGCCAGCAGCCCAGGACAGGGGGTACAAGAGACCCAGTACTTC CASSPGQGVQETQYF
TRBD1 TRBJ2-7 TRBV28 NA TGTGCCAGCAGCCAGGGACAGGCGAGCTCCTACGAGCAGTACTTC CASSQGQASSYEQYF
NA TRBJ1-4 TRBV4-1 NA TGCGCCAGCAGCCAAGATCGATTTACGGACAGTCGGGATGAAAAACTGTTTTTT CASSQDRFTDSRDEKLFF
NA TRBJ2-5 TRBV18 NA TGTGCCAGCTCACCTGCTTCCCAAGAGACCCAGTACTTC CASSPASQETQYF
NA TRBJ2-5 TRBV20-1 once TGCAGTGCTAAACCAGAAGAGACCCAGTACTTC CSAKPEETQYF
NA TRBJ1-2 TRBV29-1 once TGCAGCGTTGAACGGGGGGTAGGGGGCTATGGCTACACCTTC CSVERGVGGYGYTF
TRBD1 TRBJ2-7 TRBV28 NA TGTGCCAGCAACAGACAGGGGGCGCACGAGCAGTACTTC CASNRQGAHEQYF
TRBD2 TRBJ2-7 TRBV28 NA TGTGCCAGCAGTTCGCAAGGGGGTGGCGGGGGGGTTTACGAGCAGTACTTC CASSSQGGGGGVYEQYF
TRBD1 TRBJ1-1 TRBV6-5 NA TGTGCCAGCAGTTACCCGAGGACAGGGAAAGCTTTCTTT CASSYPRTGKAFF
NA TRBJ1-3 TRBV23-1 NA TGCGCCAGAGGGACCTCCAGGACGTATGGAAACACCATATATTTT CARGTSRTYGNTIYF
TRBD1 TRBJ2-5 TRBV5-1 NA TGCGCCAGCAGCTTGAGTGCAGGGGGAATCCAAGAGACCCAGTACTTC CASSLSAGGIQETQYF
NA TRBJ1-5 TRBV5-1 NA TGCGCCAGCAGCTTGGAGGGTAGCAATCAGCCCCAGCATTTT CASSLEGSNQPQHF
NA TRBJ2-3 TRBV11-3 NA TGTGCCAGCAGCCAAGTCGGGGCCGGTGTAGATACGCAGTATTTT CASSQVGAGVDTQYF
NA TRBJ2-2 TRBV6-6 NA TGTGCCAGCAGGGGCCCCGGGACGCCCACCGGGGAGCTGTTTTTT CASRGPGTPTGELFF
TRBD2 TRBJ2-3 TRBV7-3 NA TGTGCCAGCAGCTTGAGGCTAGCGGGAACGGGGGCCACAGATACGCAGTATTTT CASSLRLAGTGATDTQYF
NA TRBJ2-5 TRBV7-6 NA TGTGCCAGCAGCTTAGGTCCCTCCGGGGGCGGCCAAGAGACCCAGTACTTC CASSLGPSGGGQETQYF
NA TRBJ1-1 TRBV7-9 once TGTGCCAGCAGCCGGGGACGGCTTAACACTGAAGCTTTCTTT CASSRGRLNTEAFF
NA TRBJ2-7 TRBV19 medium-sized TGTGCCAGTACCTTCGGAGAGGGACCCCACGAGCAGTACTTC CASTFGEGPHEQYF
NA TRBJ1-5 TRBV18 NA TGTGCCAGCTCACCGGGAAGCAATCAGCCCCAGCATTTT CASSPGSNQPQHF
NA TRBJ1-2 TRBV18 NA TGTGCCAGCTCACCGAGACAGGCGAGAAACTATGGCTACACCTTC CASSPRQARNYGYTF
NA TRBJ1-1 TRBV29-1 NA TGCAGCGTTGAAGGAGTAGGGGGGAACACTGAAGCTTTCTTT CSVEGVGGNTEAFF
NA TRBJ2-2 TRBV7-7 NA TGTGCCAGCAGCCTCCGGGGGATCAGCGCGAACACCGGGGAGCTGTTTTTT CASSLRGISANTGELFF
NA TRBJ1-5 TRBV7-9 NA TGTGCCAGCAGCTTAGAAGCCAACCAGCCCCAGCATTTT CASSLEANQPQHF
TRBD1 TRBJ1-5 TRBV5-8 NA TGTGCCAGCAGCCCTGACAGGGGAAGAGGTCAGCCCCAGCATTTT CASSPDRGRGQPQHF
NA TRBJ1-2 TRBV28 once TGTGCCAGCAGTTTACTACTCCCCTTTGGGGTAGGCTACACCTTC CASSLLLPFGVGYTF
TRBD1 TRBJ2-1 TRBV28 NA TGTGCCAGCAGTTTAGGCCAGACAGGGGCCTACAATGAGCAGTTCTTC CASSLGQTGAYNEQFF
NA TRBJ1-1 TRBV29-1 NA TGCAGCGTTAGGACGGACATGAACACTGAAGCTTTCTTT CSVRTDMNTEAFF
TRBD1 TRBJ2-6 TRBV6-5 NA TGTGCCAGCAGTGTACAGGGGAATGGGGCCAACGTCCTGACTTTC CASSVQGNGANVLTF
TRBD2 TRBJ2-1 TRBV5-1 NA TGCGCCAGCAGCTTGGCGGCGGGAGGGCCGAATGAGCAGTTCTTC CASSLAAGGPNEQFF
NA TRBJ1-4 TRBV2 NA TGTGCCAGCAGTGTAATTATGTACCAGGGTCGGGGAAAACTGTTTTTT CASSVIMYQGRGKLFF
NA TRBJ2-2 TRBV7-6 NA TGTGCCAGCAGCTTAGCCACAGTGAGCGCCGGGGAGCTGTTTTTT CASSLATVSAGELFF
TRBD2 TRBJ2-7 TRBV18 NA TGTGCCAGCTCACCAAGTCTAGCGGGCTCCTACGAGCAGTACTTC CASSPSLAGSYEQYF
NA TRBJ2-5 TRBV18 NA TGTGCCAGCTCAATACAGGAGTGGACCCAGTACTTC CASSIQEWTQYF
NA TRBJ2-3 TRBV7-9 NA TGTGCCAGCAGCCTCACAGATACGCAGTATTTT CASSLTDTQYF
NA TRBJ1-2 TRBV6-5 NA TGTGCCAGCAGATGGGATGGCTACACCTTC CASRWDGYTF
NA TRBJ2-5 TRBV7-2 NA TGTGCCAGCAGCTTTTATCAGCCGGAGACCCAGTACTTC CASSFYQPETQYF
NA TRBJ2-6 TRBV18 NA TGTGCCAGCTCACCAGCTGGGGCCAACGTCCTGACTTTC CASSPAGANVLTF
NA TRBJ1-1 TRBV11-3 NA TGTGCCAGCAGCTCCCCTCGGGAACCTGAAGCTTTCTTT CASSSPREPEAFF
TRBD2 TRBJ2-1 TRBV5-1 NA TGCGCCAGCAGCTTGGGTACTAGCGGCTACAATGAGCAGTTCTTC CASSLGTSGYNEQFF
NA TRBJ2-7 TRBV28 NA TGTGCCAGCAGTTTACAGGGCCAATTCAGCTCCTACGAGCAGTACTTC CASSLQGQFSSYEQYF
TRBD2 TRBJ2-1 TRBV10-3 NA TGTGCCATCAGTGTAGGGACTAGCGGGGGGGCTAAAGATGAGCAGTTCTTC CAISVGTSGGAKDEQFF
NA TRBJ1-4 TRBV25-1 NA TGTGCCAGCAGTGAACGGGGTGGGCCAACTAATGAAAAACTGTTTTTT CASSERGGPTNEKLFF
NA TRBJ1-1 TRBV6-6 NA TGTGCCAGCAGCCTTACAGGGCTTGGGACTGAAGCTTTCTTT CASSLTGLGTEAFF
TRBD1 TRBJ2-7 TRBV15 NA TGTGCCACCAGCAGGGACAGGAGCTACGAGCAGTACTTC CATSRDRSYEQYF
TRBD1 TRBJ1-1 TRBV5-1 few TGCGCCAGCAGAGCGGGACAGTTGAACACTGAAGCTTTCTTT CASRAGQLNTEAFF
NA TRBJ1-2 TRBV14 NA TGTGCCAGCAGCCAACAGGGCTATGGCTACACCTTC CASSQQGYGYTF
NA TRBJ2-1 TRBV19 NA TGTGCCAGTAGTATAGAAAGGGGGAATGAGCAGTTCTTC CASSIERGNEQFF
TRBD2 TRBJ2-1 TRBV28 NA TGTGCCAGCAGCAGTATAGCGGGAGGACGCTACAATGAGCAGTTCTTC CASSSIAGGRYNEQFF
NA TRBJ2-5 TRBV5-1 NA TGCGCCAGCAGCTTAGCTAACGGCGTACAAGAGACCCAGTACTTC CASSLANGVQETQYF
NA TRBJ1-1 TRBV2 NA TGTGCCAGCAGTGAGATTAGGGAAGGTACTGAAGCTTTCTTT CASSEIREGTEAFF
TRBD2 TRBJ2-7 TRBV27 NA TGTGCCAGCAAAGGGGCTAGCGGGAGCCGCTACGAGCAGTACTTC CASKGASGSRYEQYF
NA TRBJ1-1 TRBV18 NA TGTGCCAGCTCACCCCGGGCAGGGAACACTGAAGCTTTCTTT CASSPRAGNTEAFF
TRBD1 TRBJ2-5 TRBV29-1 NA TGCAGCGTCCAAGAAGGGGCGGGACAGGGTCAAGAGACCCAGTACTTC CSVQEGAGQGQETQYF
TRBD1 TRBJ2-5 TRBV6-1 NA TGTGCCAGCAGTGTGGGACAGCAAGAGACCCAGTACTTC CASSVGQQETQYF
NA TRBJ2-6 TRBV9 NA TGTGCCAGCAGCGTTATGGGGTCTGGGGCCAACGTCCTGACTTTC CASSVMGSGANVLTF
TRBD1 TRBJ2-1 TRBV10-3 NA TGTGCCATCAGTGAGGAAGGGACAGGGGGTGCGAATGAGCAGTTCTTC CAISEEGTGGANEQFF